This T cell receptor beta chain was obtained from a study of T cell responses to AZD1222 COVID-19 vaccine. Whole-study findings and limits: There were mostly white British donors and more females than males, and clonal diversity was possibly underestimated. Nearly half of spike-specific TCRs reportedly target unmutated variant regions.

With 5 bases removed from V and 4 bases from J, the gap between germline ends came to 9 bases. Germline loops: CDR1 LNHNV, CDR2 YYDKDF (reference sequence). This CDR3 comprises 13 residues. Using immunoSEQ multiplex PCR, the repertoire was profiled, and TCRdb retains in-frame clones only, with some absent. The repertoire holds around 83,000 clones, with about 88% as singletons. Comment on this clone: Its antigen remains unknown.

The chain couples TRBV15 to TRBJ2-1; no clear D. Sequencing was performed on peripheral blood, taken on day 0 of AZD1222 vaccination. This TCR was recovered from an adult in good health. CDR3 DNA: TGTGCCACCAGCCGCCCAGAATACAATGAGCAGTTCTTC. This sequence encodes CATSRPEYNEQFF.